What follows are 2 T cell receptor beta chains derived from one specimen sequenced in a study of blood T cell repertoires in COVID-19. Generated by immunoSEQ multiplex PCR, the TCRdb table keeps only in-frame clones and is missing some. The top ten hold approximately 2.5% of the sample, which has 300,000 to 400,000 clones, 80% to 90% seen once. The source material was peripheral blood. All receptors derive from a woman aged 55-75 years with COVID-19, enrolled during active disease.

This chain joins TRBV27 and TRBJ1-1; D is perhaps TRBD1 (5 bases). The CDR3 is 14 residues long. The germline CDR1 and CDR2 sequences are MNHEY and SMNVEV (reference sequence). V lost 2 bases and J 4 bases, leaving 11 bases between the germline ends. CDR3 protein: CASSLAGKSTEAFF. The CDR3 bases are TGTGCCAGCAGTTTAGCAGGGAAGAGCACTGAAGCTTTCTTT.

J is TRBJ2-7 and V is TRBV29-1, with 10 positions matching TRBD1. CDR1 is SQVTM, CDR2 ANQGSEA, per germline. The V gene end was trimmed by 6 bases and the J gene end by 5 bases; junction bases not matched to a gene: 10. CDR3 length: 14 amino acids. CDR3 nucleotide sequence: TGCAGCGTAGAGATCGGGACAGGGGTGAACGAGCAGTACTTC. Translation gives CSVEIGTGVNEQYF.